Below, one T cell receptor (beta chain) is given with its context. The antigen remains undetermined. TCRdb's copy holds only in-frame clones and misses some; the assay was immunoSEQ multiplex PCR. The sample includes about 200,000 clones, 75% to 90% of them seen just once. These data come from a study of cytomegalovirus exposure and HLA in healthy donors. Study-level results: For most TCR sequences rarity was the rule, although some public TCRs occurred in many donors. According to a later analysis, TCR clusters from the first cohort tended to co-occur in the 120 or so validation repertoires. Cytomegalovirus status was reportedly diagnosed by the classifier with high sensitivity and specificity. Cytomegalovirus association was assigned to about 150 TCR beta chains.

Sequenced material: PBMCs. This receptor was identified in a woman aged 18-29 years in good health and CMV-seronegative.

CDR3: CASSWYQGDTEAFF. The DNA for the CDR3 is TGTGCCAGCAGTTGGTACCAGGGGGACACTGAAGCTTTCTTT. This chain uses TRBV6-1 with TRBJ1-1; 7 nucleotides agree with TRBD1. CDR1 MNHNS and CDR2 SASEGT come from the germline V gene. V shed 5 bases and J 3 bases; nucleotides not matched to a gene: 6. This CDR3 is 14 amino acids long.